The sequence of this T cell receptor beta chain was determined in a study of shared clonotypes between healthy human individuals. Across the whole study: The study used three CD4 naive, three CD4 memory, two CD8 naive and one CD8 memory plate per donor. The study, taken as a whole, reports: A handful of donors shared about 4.8% of their naive CD4 clonotypes. Estimated clonotype richness was generally higher in naive than memory subsets.

Germline assignment: CDR1 KGHSH and CDR2 LQKENI. The CDR3 runs 20 residues. V was clipped by 1 base and J by 0 bases; unmatched bases: 8. On this clone itself: Its antigen remains unidentified.

Clones were read by immunoSEQ multiplex PCR, and TCRdb kept only the in-frame ones, dropping some. Seen here are approximately 2.5 million clones, 93% observed once, and the top ten hold 0.36%. The chain has TRBV18 and TRBJ2-6; 11 nucleotides align to TRBD1. The clonotype comes from a young man in good health. Some clones in this sample may be carry-over from other donors' samples. Sequenced: naive CD4+ T cells from PBMCs. Specified subset: CD45RA+ positively selected. In DNA form, the CDR3 reads TGTGCCAGCTCACCACGCCTATCCGGGACAGGGGGCTCTGGGGCCAACGTCCTGACTTTC. Its protein is CASSPRLSGTGGSGANVLTF.